This is a list of T cell receptor beta chains from one sample in a study of T cell responses to AZD1222 COVID-19 vaccine. Assay used: immunoSEQ multiplex PCR; TCRdb lists only in-frame clones, some missing. This sample carries around 140,000 clones, about 92% of them seen once, and the ten largest clones take 12%. Specimen: peripheral blood, collected after recovery from COVID-19. These TCRs come from an adult who had recovered from COVID-19. Both conserved end residues are part of each CDR3. D genes are given only for firm matches. Size is stated for part of the rows, as once, few or many counts, or as a class when the clone is expanded.

j_gene	v_gene	abundance	d_gene	CDR3aa	CDR3nt
TRBJ2-3	TRBV5-1	few	.	CASSPRTPAVGAADTQYF	TGCGCCAGCAGCCCTAGGACCCCGGCGGTGGGCGCAGCAGATACGCAGTATTTT
TRBJ1-2	TRBV30	.	TRBD1	CAWSQGVGYTF	TGTGCCTGGAGTCAGGGGGTCGGCTACACCTTC
TRBJ2-5	TRBV20-1	.	.	CSARAPETQYF	TGCAGTGCTAGAGCCCCAGAGACCCAGTACTTC
TRBJ2-3	TRBV9	.	TRBD2	CASSVDSLEAGAKDTQYF	TGTGCCAGCAGCGTAGACTCCCTCGAAGCGGGAGCGAAGGATACGCAGTATTTT
TRBJ1-2	TRBV19	.	.	CASNFGDNYGYTF	TGTGCCAGTAATTTTGGGGATAACTATGGCTACACCTTC
TRBJ2-5	TRBV3-1/TRBV3-2	.	.	CASSQVGAGPKETQYF	TGTGCCAGCAGCCAAGTAGGGGCAGGGCCGAAAGAGACCCAGTACTTC
TRBJ2-7	TRBV28	.	TRBD1	CASRGGQGVANEQYF	TGTGCCAGCAGAGGGGGACAGGGAGTGGCGAACGAGCAGTACTTC
TRBJ2-2	TRBV5-1	.	.	CASSGQPPSTGELFF	TGCGCCAGCAGCGGACAGCCACCATCTACCGGGGAGCTGTTTTTT
TRBJ2-2	TRBV11-3	once	.	CASSLRSQGTGELFF	TGTGCCAGCAGCCTAAGATCCCAGGGCACCGGGGAGCTGTTTTTT
TRBJ1-2	TRBV3-1/TRBV3-2	.	.	CASSQVQGKYGYTF	TGTGCCAGCAGCCAAGTGCAGGGGAAGTATGGCTACACCTTC
TRBJ1-3	TRBV7-2	few	.	CASSLVHGSSGNTIYF	TGTGCCAGCAGCTTAGTTCACGGGTCTAGTGGAAACACCATATATTTT
TRBJ2-2	TRBV3-1/TRBV3-2	.	.	CASSQVRRYIGELFF	TGTGCCAGCAGCCAAGTACGACGGTACATCGGGGAGCTGTTTTTT
TRBJ2-1	TRBV2	.	.	CASSVEGPRRGNEQFF	TGTGCCAGCAGTGTTGAGGGCCCCCGCCGGGGAAATGAGCAGTTCTTC
TRBJ2-3	TRBV3-1/TRBV3-2	.	.	CASSQQNQGSDTQYF	TGTGCCAGCAGCCAACAAAATCAGGGCTCCGATACGCAGTATTTT
TRBJ1-4	TRBV27	.	.	CASSALVGRDYEKLFF	TGTGCCAGCAGCGCTCTGGTCGGGAGGGACTACGAAAAACTGTTTTTT
TRBJ2-7	TRBV4-2	.	.	CASSHDSSPILEQYF	TGTGCCAGCAGCCACGATAGTAGCCCGATTTTAGAGCAGTACTTC
TRBJ2-3	TRBV4-1	.	.	CASSGSGFFDTDTQYF	TGCGCCAGCAGCGGCTCAGGGTTCTTTGACACAGATACGCAGTATTTT
TRBJ1-5	TRBV3-1/TRBV3-2	.	.	CASSPVPTANQPQHF	TGTGCCAGCAGCCCAGTCCCGACAGCCAATCAGCCCCAGCATTTT
TRBJ2-7	TRBV2	.	TRBD1	CASSEGTAANEQYF	TGTGCCAGCAGTGAGGGGACAGCCGCAAACGAGCAGTACTTC
TRBJ2-3	TRBV6-5	.	.	CASSPTGLGADTQYF	TGTGCCAGCAGTCCGACAGGCCTAGGGGCAGATACGCAGTATTTT
TRBJ1-2	TRBV6-5	.	TRBD1	CASRLQGIGYGYTF	TGTGCCAGCAGGTTACAGGGGATCGGCTATGGCTACACCTTC
TRBJ1-2	TRBV19	.	.	CASSIPGEYYGYTF	TGTGCCAGTAGTATCCCCGGGGAGTACTATGGCTACACCTTC
TRBJ1-5	TRBV28	.	.	CASSHLDNQRRQPQHF	TGTGCCAGCAGTCACCTTGACAATCAGAGACGTCAGCCCCAGCATTTT
TRBJ2-7	TRBV10-3	.	TRBD2	CAISESALADSYEQYF	TGTGCCATCAGTGAGTCGGCGCTAGCGGACTCCTACGAGCAGTACTTC
TRBJ2-7	TRBV5-1	.	.	CASSFDQGRRGEQYF	TGCGCCAGCAGCTTCGATCAGGGGCGCCGGGGGGAGCAGTACTTC
TRBJ1-2	TRBV7-8	.	TRBD1	CASSFRDRGPVDYGYTF	TGTGCCAGCAGCTTCCGGGACAGGGGGCCGGTTGACTATGGCTACACCTTC
TRBJ2-7	TRBV7-9	.	.	CASNDERGVSSYEQYF	TGTGCCAGCAACGATGAGAGGGGCGTAAGCTCCTACGAGCAGTACTTC
TRBJ1-1	TRBV28	once	.	CASSFGGHPNTEAFF	TGTGCCAGCAGTTTTGGGGGACACCCGAACACTGAAGCTTTCTTT
TRBJ2-7	TRBV3-1/TRBV3-2	.	TRBD2	CASSRLGLAHFYEQYF	TGTGCCAGCAGCCGACTGGGACTAGCGCACTTCTACGAGCAGTACTTC
TRBJ2-2	TRBV6-5	once	.	CASTSNWGAWELFF	TGTGCCAGCACCTCGAACTGGGGGGCCTGGGAGCTGTTTTTT
TRBJ2-1	TRBV28	.	TRBD2	CASSLSLSAGGGYNEQFF	TGTGCCAGCAGTTTATCCCTCTCTGCGGGAGGTGGGTACAATGAGCAGTTCTTC
TRBJ2-4	TRBV3-1/TRBV3-2	.	.	CASSQFEGGNIQYF	TGTGCCAGCAGCCAATTCGAGGGAGGAAACATTCAGTACTTC
TRBJ2-4	TRBV27	.	.	CASSLAGAPAIQYF	TGTGCCAGCAGTTTAGCAGGGGCGCCGGCCATTCAGTACTTC
TRBJ2-3	TRBV10-3	.	TRBD2	CAISDRALGLAGADTQYF	TGTGCCATCAGTGACCGCGCCCTGGGACTAGCGGGAGCAGATACGCAGTATTTT
TRBJ2-3	TRBV5-5	.	TRBD2	CASSRTGLAGAGDTQYF	TGTGCCAGCAGCCGGACTGGACTAGCGGGAGCTGGAGATACGCAGTATTTT
TRBJ2-3	TRBV9	.	TRBD2	CASSAAPGGGSGTDTQYF	TGTGCCAGCAGCGCAGCCCCGGGAGGAGGGAGTGGCACAGATACGCAGTATTTT
TRBJ2-7	TRBV30	.	.	CAWSLNGPYEQYF	TGTGCCTGGAGTTTAAATGGACCCTACGAGCAGTACTTC
TRBJ1-2	TRBV18	.	.	CASSLAGPGADNYGYTF	TGTGCCAGCTCGCTGGCCGGCCCGGGGGCAGATAACTATGGCTACACCTTC
TRBJ1-5	TRBV19	.	.	CASSLAGINQPQHF	TGTGCCAGTAGTTTGGCGGGGATCAATCAGCCCCAGCATTTT
TRBJ1-5	TRBV2	.	.	CASSEGGFNQPQHF	TGTGCCAGCAGTGAGGGGGGGTTCAATCAGCCCCAGCATTTT
TRBJ1-2	TRBV28	.	.	CASSGAVYGYTF	TGTGCCAGCAGCGGGGCAGTCTATGGCTACACCTTC
TRBJ2-7	TRBV2	once	.	CASSEYIHSYEQYF	TGTGCCAGCAGTGAGTATATACACTCCTACGAGCAGTACTTC
TRBJ2-7	TRBV7-3	.	.	CASSPTGTSHEQYF	TGTGCCAGCAGCCCCACCGGGACCTCCCACGAGCAGTACTTC
TRBJ2-7	TRBV4-1	.	.	CASSQDRVEDEQYF	TGCGCCAGCAGCCAAGACAGGGTGGAGGACGAGCAGTACTTC
TRBJ2-1	TRBV24-1	.	.	CATSDLGSLREQFF	TGTGCCACCAGTGATTTAGGTAGCCTTCGGGAGCAGTTCTTC
TRBJ1-2	TRBV19	.	.	CASSIGPTDYGYTF	TGTGCCAGTAGTATAGGGCCCACGGACTATGGCTACACCTTC
TRBJ2-5	TRBV5-1	.	TRBD2	CASSPGASGRTQETQYF	TGCGCCAGCAGCCCAGGGGCTAGCGGGAGGACTCAAGAGACCCAGTACTTC
TRBJ2-3	TRBV28	.	.	CASSFLGTTSTDTQYF	TGTGCCAGCAGTTTTTTGGGAACCACTAGCACAGATACGCAGTATTTT
TRBJ1-2	TRBV7-9	.	.	CASSLYGTTDQANYGYTF	TGTGCCAGCAGCTTATACGGGACAACGGATCAAGCTAACTATGGCTACACCTTC
TRBJ1-6	TRBV7-6	.	.	CASSLSLAVYNSPLHF	TGTGCCAGCAGCTTATCGCTGGCGGTCTATAATTCACCCCTCCACTTT
TRBJ2-1	TRBV12-3/TRBV12-4	.	.	CASSLGGEEFF	TGTGCCAGCAGTTTAGGGGGGGAGGAGTTCTTC
TRBJ1-1	TRBV19	.	.	CASSTLYWDTEAFF	TGTGCCAGTAGTACCCTGTATTGGGACACTGAAGCTTTCTTT
TRBJ2-7	TRBV2	.	.	CASSVSPLSGLRFYEQYF	TGTGCCAGCAGTGTTAGTCCCCTATCCGGGCTTAGATTTTACGAGCAGTACTTC